This T cell receptor beta chain was documented in a study of identical twins. Broader study findings: Alpha sequences that were out-of-frame and twin-shared showed an excess of low generation probability.

Per the germline V gene, CDR1 is MNHEY and CDR2 is SVGAGI. Unmatched junction bases numbered 4, after V lost 2 bases and J lost 3 bases. This CDR3 comprises 14 residues. This clonotype showed up many times. Its antigen is undetermined. Template switching added a universal primer binding site, and final cDNA carried unique molecular identifiers. TCRdb reanalysed the 5' RACE reads using MiXCR and keeps one entry per CDR3 protein. Among 150,000 or so distinct CDR3 sequences listed, roughly 3.3% were seen once. V gene TRBV6-5 combines with J gene TRBJ2-7; TRBD1 aligns across 7 bases. The sample was memory T cells sorted from blood. The sequence came from a young man in good health. CDR3 loop: CASSYRDSRYEQYF. CDR3 in DNA: TGTGCCAGCAGTTACCGGGACAGCCGCTACGAGCAGTACTTC.